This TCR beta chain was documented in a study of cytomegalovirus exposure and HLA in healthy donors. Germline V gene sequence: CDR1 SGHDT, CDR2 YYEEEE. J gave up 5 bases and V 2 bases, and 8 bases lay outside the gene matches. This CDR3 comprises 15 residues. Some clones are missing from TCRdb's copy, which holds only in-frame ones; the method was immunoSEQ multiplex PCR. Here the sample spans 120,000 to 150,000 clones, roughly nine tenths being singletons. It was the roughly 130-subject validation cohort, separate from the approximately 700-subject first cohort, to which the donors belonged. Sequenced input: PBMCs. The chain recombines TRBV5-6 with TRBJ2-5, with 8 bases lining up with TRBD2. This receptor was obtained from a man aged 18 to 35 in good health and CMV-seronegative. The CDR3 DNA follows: TGTGCCAGCAGCTTTGGAGGACGCGGGAGGGAGACCCAGTACTTC. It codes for CASSFGGRGRETQYF.